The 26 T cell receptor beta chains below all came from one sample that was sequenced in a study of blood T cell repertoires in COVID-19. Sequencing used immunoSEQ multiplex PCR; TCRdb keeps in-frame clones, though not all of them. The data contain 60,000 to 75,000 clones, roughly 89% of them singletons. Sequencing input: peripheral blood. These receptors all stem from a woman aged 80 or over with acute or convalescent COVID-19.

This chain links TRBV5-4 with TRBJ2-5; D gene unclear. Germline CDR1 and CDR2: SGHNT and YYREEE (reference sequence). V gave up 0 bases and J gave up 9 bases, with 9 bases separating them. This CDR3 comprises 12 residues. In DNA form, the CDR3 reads TGTGCCAGCAGCTTGGGTCCTAGGCCCCAGTACTTC. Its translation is CASSLGPRPQYF.

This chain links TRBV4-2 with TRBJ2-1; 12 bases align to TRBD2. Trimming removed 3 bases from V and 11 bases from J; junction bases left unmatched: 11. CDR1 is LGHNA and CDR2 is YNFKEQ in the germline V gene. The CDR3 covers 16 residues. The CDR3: CASSQSLAGGVGKQFF. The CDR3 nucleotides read TGTGCCAGCAGCCAGAGTCTAGCGGGAGGGGTTGGGAAGCAGTTCTTC.

For the CDR3, the DNA is TGTGCCAGCAGCCGTCTCAAGCTCGGGGCCGGGGAGCTGTTTTTT. It codes for CASSRLKLGAGELFF. V is TRBV7-2 and J is TRBJ2-2; tentative D call: TRBD2 (5 bases). The CDR3 runs to 15 residues. Germline values: CDR1 SGHTA, CDR2 FQGNSA. Trimming removed 5 bases from V and 6 bases from J, with 16 bases in between.

The CDR3 region has the DNA TGCAGCGTTGAAGACACCGGACTAGGAGAAAAACTGTTTTTT. Translation: CSVEDTGLGEKLFF. This chain connects TRBV29-1 to TRBJ1-4, with D unclear. The CDR3 covers 14 residues. The ends were cut back, 0 bases at V and 8 bases at J, with 13 bases in the middle. Germline V gene data show CDR1 as SQVTM and CDR2 as ANQGSEA.

The CDR3 bases are TGTGCCAGCAGCTTCTTTAACCGGGACAGCAACTTAAAAAACATTCAGTACTTC. The encoded protein is CASSFFNRDSNLKNIQYF. The chain is built from TRBV7-8 and TRBJ2-4; 7 nucleotides match TRBD1. CDR3 length: 18 amino acids. Germline CDR1 and CDR2: SGHVS and FQNEAQ. Trimming removed 3 bases from V and 4 bases from J; junction bases left unmatched: 15.

The DNA for the CDR3 is TGTGCCAGCAGTTTCGGAGAGGATACGCAGTATTTT. It yields the protein CASSFGEDTQYF. This chain joins TRBV12-3 or TRBV12-4 and TRBJ2-3; D is uncertain. The CDR3 loop spans 12 amino acids. V was pared by 3 bases and J by 6 bases, with 7 bases between.

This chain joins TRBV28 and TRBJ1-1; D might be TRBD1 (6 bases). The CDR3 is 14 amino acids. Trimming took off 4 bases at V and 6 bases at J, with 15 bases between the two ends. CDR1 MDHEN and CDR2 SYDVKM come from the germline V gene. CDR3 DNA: TGTGCCAGCAGTTCTGGGGCAGGGGCCCCTGAAGCTTTCTTT. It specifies CASSSGAGAPEAFF.

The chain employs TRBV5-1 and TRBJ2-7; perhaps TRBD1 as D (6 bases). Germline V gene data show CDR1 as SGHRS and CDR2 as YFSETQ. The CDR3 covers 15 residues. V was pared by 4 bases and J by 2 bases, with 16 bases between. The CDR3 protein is CASSPGGTQAYEQYF. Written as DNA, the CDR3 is TGCGCCAGCAGCCCGGGTGGGACACAGGCCTACGAGCAGTACTTC.

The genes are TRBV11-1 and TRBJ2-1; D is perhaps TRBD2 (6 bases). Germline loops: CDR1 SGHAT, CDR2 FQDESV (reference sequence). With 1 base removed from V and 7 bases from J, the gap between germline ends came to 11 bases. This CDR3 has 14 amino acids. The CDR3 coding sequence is TGTGCCAGCAGCTTAGGGGGGACTGCGAATGAGCAGTTCTTC. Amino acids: CASSLGGTANEQFF.

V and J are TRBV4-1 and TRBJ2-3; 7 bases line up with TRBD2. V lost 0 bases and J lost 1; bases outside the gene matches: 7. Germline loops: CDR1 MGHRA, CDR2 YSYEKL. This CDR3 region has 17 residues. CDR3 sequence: CASSQDPASGRTDTQYF. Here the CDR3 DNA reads TGCGCCAGCAGCCAAGATCCGGCTAGCGGCCGCACAGATACGCAGTATTTT.

The CDR3 is CASWDSLNYGYTF. The CDR3 nucleotides are TGTGCCAGCTGGGACAGCCTTAACTATGGCTACACCTTC. The chain employs TRBV27 and TRBJ1-2; 7 bases match TRBD1. Germline lookup yields CDR1 MNHEY and CDR2 SMNVEV (reference sequence). V gave up 8 bases and J gave up 1 base; unmatched junction bases: 4. CDR3 length equals 13 residues.

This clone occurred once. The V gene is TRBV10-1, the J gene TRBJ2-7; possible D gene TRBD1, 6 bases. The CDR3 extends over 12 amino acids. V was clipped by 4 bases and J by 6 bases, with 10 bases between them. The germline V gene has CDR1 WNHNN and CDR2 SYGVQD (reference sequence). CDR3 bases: TGCGCCAGCAGTGCTGACAGGCGCGAGCAGTACTTC. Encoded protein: CASSADRREQYF.

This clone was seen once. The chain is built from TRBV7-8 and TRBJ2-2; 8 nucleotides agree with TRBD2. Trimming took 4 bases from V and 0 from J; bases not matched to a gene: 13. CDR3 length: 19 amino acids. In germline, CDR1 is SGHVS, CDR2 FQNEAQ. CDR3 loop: CASSSFLASGSSNTGELFF. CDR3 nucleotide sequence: TGTGCCAGCAGCTCCTTTCTGGCCAGCGGGAGTTCGAACACCGGGGAGCTGTTTTTT.

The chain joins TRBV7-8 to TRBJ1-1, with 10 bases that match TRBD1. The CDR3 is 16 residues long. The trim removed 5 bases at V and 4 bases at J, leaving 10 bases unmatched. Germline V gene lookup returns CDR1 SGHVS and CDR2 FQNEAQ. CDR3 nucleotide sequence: TGTGCCAGCAGCCCTCGCGACAGGGGGCTAGTCACTGAAGCTTTCTTT. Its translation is CASSPRDRGLVTEAFF.

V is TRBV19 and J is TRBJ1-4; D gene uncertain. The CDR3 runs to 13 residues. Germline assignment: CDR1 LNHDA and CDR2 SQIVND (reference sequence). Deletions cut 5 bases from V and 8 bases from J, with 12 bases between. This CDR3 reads CASSWGSGEKLFF. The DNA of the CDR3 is TGTGCCAGTAGTTGGGGAAGCGGGGAAAAACTGTTTTTT.

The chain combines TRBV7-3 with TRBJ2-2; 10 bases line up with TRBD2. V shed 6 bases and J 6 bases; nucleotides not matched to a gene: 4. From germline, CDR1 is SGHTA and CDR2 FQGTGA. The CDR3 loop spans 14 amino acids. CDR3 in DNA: TGTGCCAGCAGTTCGGGACTAGCGTCCGGGGAGCTGTTTTTT. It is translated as CASSSGLASGELFF.

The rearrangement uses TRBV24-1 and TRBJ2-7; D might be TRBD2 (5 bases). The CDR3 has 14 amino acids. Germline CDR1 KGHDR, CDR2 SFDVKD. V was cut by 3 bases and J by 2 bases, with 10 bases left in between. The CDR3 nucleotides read TGTGCCACCAGTGATCGAGGGATTCCCTACGAGCAGTACTTC. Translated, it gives CATSDRGIPYEQYF.

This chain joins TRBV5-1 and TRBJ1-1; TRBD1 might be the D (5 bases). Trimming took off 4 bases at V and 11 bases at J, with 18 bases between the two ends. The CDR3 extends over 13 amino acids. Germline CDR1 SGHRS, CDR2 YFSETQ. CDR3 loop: CASSIGTPLDAFF. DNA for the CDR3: TGCGCCAGCAGCATCGGGACTCCCCTGGACGCTTTCTTT.

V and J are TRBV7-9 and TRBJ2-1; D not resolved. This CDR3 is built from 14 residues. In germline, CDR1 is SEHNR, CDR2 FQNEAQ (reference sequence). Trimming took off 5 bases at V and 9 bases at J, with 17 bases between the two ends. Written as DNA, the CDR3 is TGTGCCAGCAGCGCGCCACCCAATATTATTGAGCAGTTCTTC. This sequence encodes CASSAPPNIIEQFF.

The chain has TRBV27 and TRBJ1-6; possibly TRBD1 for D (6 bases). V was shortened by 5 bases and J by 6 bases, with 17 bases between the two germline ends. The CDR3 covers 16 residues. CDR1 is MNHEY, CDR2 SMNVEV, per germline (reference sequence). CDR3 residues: CASSTYPRGSNSPLHF. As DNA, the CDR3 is TGTGCCAGCAGTACTTACCCCAGGGGAAGTAATTCACCCCTCCACTTT.

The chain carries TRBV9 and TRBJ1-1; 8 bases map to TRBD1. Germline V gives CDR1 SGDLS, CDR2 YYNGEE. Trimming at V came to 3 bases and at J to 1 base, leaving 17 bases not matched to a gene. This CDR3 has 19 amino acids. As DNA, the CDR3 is TGTGCCAGCAGCGGCGGTCGAGGACAGGGTGTTACTAAGAACACTGAAGCTTTCTTT. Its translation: CASSGGRGQGVTKNTEAFF. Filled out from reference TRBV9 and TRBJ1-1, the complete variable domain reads DSGVTQTPKHLITATGQRVTLRCSPRSGDLSVYWYQQSLDQGLQFLIQYYNGEERAKGNILERFSAQQFPDLHSELNLSSLELGDSALYFCASSGGRGQGVTKNTEAFFGQGTRLTVV.

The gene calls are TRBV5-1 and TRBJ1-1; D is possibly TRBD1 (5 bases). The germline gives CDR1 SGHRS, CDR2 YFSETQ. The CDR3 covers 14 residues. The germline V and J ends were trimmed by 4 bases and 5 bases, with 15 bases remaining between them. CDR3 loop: CASSPQGVGTEAFF. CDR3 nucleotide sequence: TGCGCCAGCAGCCCTCAGGGTGTGGGAACTGAAGCTTTCTTT. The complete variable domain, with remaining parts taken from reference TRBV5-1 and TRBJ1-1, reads KAGVTQTPRYLIKTRGQQVTLSCSPISGHRSVSWYQQTPGQGLQFLFEYFSETQRNKGNFPGRFSGRQFSNSRSEMNVSTLELGDSALYLCASSPQGVGTEAFFGQGTRLTVV.

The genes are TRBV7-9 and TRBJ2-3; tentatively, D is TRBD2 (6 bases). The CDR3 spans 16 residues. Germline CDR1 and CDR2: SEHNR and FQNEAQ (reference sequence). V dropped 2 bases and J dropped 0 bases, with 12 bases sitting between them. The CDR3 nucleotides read TGTGCCAGCAGCTTACTGGAGCTAGCGAGCACAGATACGCAGTATTTT. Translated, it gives CASSLLELASTDTQYF.

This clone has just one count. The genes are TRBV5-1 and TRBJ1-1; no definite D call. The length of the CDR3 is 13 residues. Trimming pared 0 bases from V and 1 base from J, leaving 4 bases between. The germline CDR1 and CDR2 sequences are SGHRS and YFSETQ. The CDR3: CASSLDRNTEAFF. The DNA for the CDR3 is TGCGCCAGCAGCTTGGACAGGAACACTGAAGCTTTCTTT.

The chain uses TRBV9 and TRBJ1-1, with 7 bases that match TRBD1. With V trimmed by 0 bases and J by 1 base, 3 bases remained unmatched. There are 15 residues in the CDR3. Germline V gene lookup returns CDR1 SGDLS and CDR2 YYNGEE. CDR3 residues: CASSVARTGNTEAFF. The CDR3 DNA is TGTGCCAGCAGCGTAGCTCGGACAGGGAACACTGAAGCTTTCTTT.

The CDR3 nucleotides are TGTGCCAGCATGGGGGGCTCTGGGGCCAACGTCCTGACTTTC. Its protein product is CASMGGSGANVLTF. The chain uses TRBV28 and TRBJ2-6, with D possibly matching TRBD2 (6 bases). CDR3 length: 14 amino acids. V lost 7 bases, J lost 0 bases, and 7 bases lay in between. The germline V gene has CDR1 MDHEN and CDR2 SYDVKM.